The following is a T cell receptor beta chain sequence with its context. Its antigen is undetermined. After removal of 4 bases from V and 4 bases from J, the junction contained 5 bases not matched to a gene. The germline V gene has CDR1 SGHRS and CDR2 YFSETQ. CDR3 size: 16 residues. Vbeta (60) and Jbeta (13) primers were used in the PCR. Generated by immunoSEQ multiplex PCR, the TCRdb table keeps only in-frame clones and is missing some. This table holds approximately 180,000 clones, under 85% found once. The data belong to a study of cytomegalovirus exposure and HLA in healthy donors. About the research overall: Prior work identified 120 million or so unique TCR beta sequences in 150 million to 200 million T cells. Whole-study findings and limits: It was assumed in the presence/absence analyses that sequencing depth was roughly uniform across donors. In terms of immune exposure information, only CMV serostatus was available.

This clonotype originated in a human donor in good health. Sequenced: PBMCs. The chain uses TRBV5-1 and TRBJ1-4; 12 bases map to TRBD1. CDR3 protein: CASSQGQGAGNEKLFF. The CDR3 region has the DNA TGCGCCAGCAGCCAGGGACAGGGGGCCGGTAATGAAAAACTGTTTTTT.